These 7 T cell receptor beta chains were all obtained from the same sample, sequenced in a study of blood T cell repertoires in COVID-19. Generated by immunoSEQ multiplex PCR, the TCRdb table keeps only in-frame clones and is missing some. This sample has 88,000 or so clones; about nine tenths occur once, and the top ten carry roughly 2.3%. The specimen was peripheral blood. These receptors all come from a man in his fifties with acute or convalescent COVID-19.

The rearrangement uses TRBV5-6 and TRBJ2-4; possible D gene TRBD1, 6 bases. Trimming left V 0 bases short and J 1 base short, with 11 bases between. The CDR3 loop spans 16 amino acids. Germline V lookup: CDR1 SGHDT, CDR2 YYEEEE. The CDR3 loop is CASSLGAGDAKNIQYF. As DNA, the CDR3 is TGTGCCAGCAGCTTGGGGGCAGGGGACGCCAAAAACATTCAGTACTTC.

This clone was seen just once. V is TRBV14 and J is TRBJ1-1; a weak D match, TRBD1 (6 bases). The CDR3 is made up of 14 amino acids. Germline CDR1 is SGHDN and CDR2 is FVKESK. V lost 4 bases and J lost 5, with 14 bases in between. For the CDR3, the DNA is TGTGCCAGCAGCCCAGGGACATGGAGGACTGAAGCTTTCTTT. Amino acid sequence: CASSPGTWRTEAFF.

The chain links TRBV5-4 to TRBJ2-1, with a weak D call TRBD2 (5 bases). Per germline, CDR1 SGHNT and CDR2 YYREEE (reference sequence). The germline V and J ends were trimmed by 0 bases and 9 bases, with 13 bases remaining between them. The CDR3 has 14 amino acids. The CDR3 here is CASSLAVTGVEQFF. Here the CDR3 DNA reads TGTGCCAGCAGCTTGGCGGTGACCGGGGTTGAGCAGTTCTTC.

The rearrangement uses TRBV7-9 and TRBJ2-1; 12 positions match TRBD2. This CDR3 comprises 14 residues. The V gene end was trimmed by 8 bases and the J gene end by 4 bases; junction bases not matched to a gene: 3. Germline CDR1 and CDR2: SEHNR and FQNEAQ (reference sequence). CDR3 sequence reads: CASPGTSGYNEQFF. CDR3 DNA: TGTGCCAGCCCCGGGACTAGCGGGTACAATGAGCAGTTCTTC.

This chain uses TRBV5-4 with TRBJ1-1, with D possibly TRBD1 on 5 matching bases. Germline V lookup: CDR1 SGHNT, CDR2 YYREEE (reference sequence). With 4 bases removed from V and 2 bases from J, the gap between germline ends came to 15 bases. The CDR3 has 15 residues. CDR3 DNA sequence: TGTGCCAGCAGCACCCAGGGTCTACTAAACACTGAAGCTTTCTTT. Translating it yields CASSTQGLLNTEAFF. Filled out from reference TRBV5-4 and TRBJ1-1, the complete variable domain reads ETGVTQSPTHLIKTRGQQVTLRCSSQSGHNTVSWYQQALGQGPQFIFQYYREEENGRGNFPPRFSGLQFPNYSSELNVNALELDDSALYLCASSTQGLLNTEAFFGQGTRLTVV.

The chain employs TRBV5-1 and TRBJ2-2; 9 positions agree with TRBD1. The V gene end was trimmed by 0 bases and the J gene end by 3 bases; junction bases not matched to a gene: 0. The germline CDR1 and CDR2 sequences are SGHRS and YFSETQ. This CDR3 has 15 amino acids. This chain's CDR3 is CASSLGQGDTGELFF. Here the CDR3 DNA reads TGCGCCAGCAGCTTGGGACAGGGGGACACCGGGGAGCTGTTTTTT.

The chain uses TRBV6-5 and TRBJ1-1; D is perhaps TRBD1 (5 bases). CDR3 length equals 15 residues. The V gene lost 6 bases and the J gene lost 0 bases, with 14 bases spanning the gap. CDR1 is MNHEY and CDR2 is SVGAGI in the germline V gene. CDR3 DNA: TGTGCCAGCAGAACGGGTACAGGAGTGAACACTGAAGCTTTCTTT. Its translation is CASRTGTGVNTEAFF.